The clone carrying this TCR beta chain was seen many times. Its antigen is not identified. TCRdb ran MiXCR on the multiplex PCR reads and lists one entry per CDR3 protein. The table lists about 270,000 distinct CDR3 sequences, 30% to 35% of them singletons. These data are taken from a study of breast tumors, draining lymph nodes, adjacent tissues. Study conclusions and caveats: Data fit most tumor T cells coming from lymph node, expanding in tumor. Tumor and nontumor repertoires were significantly more similar in luminal-like than in basal-like breast cancer.

Germline CDR1 is PRHDT and CDR2 is FYEKMQ (reference sequence). Germline trimming cut 5 bases from V and 5 bases from J; bases unmatched to any gene: 8. The length of the CDR3 is 15 residues. The lymph nodes were axillary draining lymph nodes from breast cancer patients. The chain links TRBV13 to TRBJ2-7, with 11 bases identical to TRBD1. Sequenced sample: axillary lymph node tissue. The sequence was collected from a female donor with breast cancer. Some clones in this sample may be carry-over from other donors' samples. This CDR3 is CASSPWTGGINEQYF. For the CDR3, the DNA is TGTGCCAGCAGCCCCTGGACAGGGGGCATAAACGAGCAGTACTTC.